Listed below are T cell receptor beta chains from one sample, sequenced in a study of cytomegalovirus exposure and HLA in healthy donors. Measured with immunoSEQ multiplex PCR; TCRdb has only the in-frame clones, and not every one. The sample includes around 98,000 clones, about three quarters of them seen just once. Material: PBMCs. The source is a man aged 35 to 55 in good health and CMV-seronegative. Both conserved end residues are part of each CDR3. A D gene is named only where the DNA matches it firmly. Some rows mark clone size as missing; the rest say once, few, many or name a class of expanded clone.

D,J,size,V,DNA,CDR3
TRBD2,TRBJ2-1,-,TRBV5-5,TGTGCCAGCAGCGGGACTAGCGGGGCTTACAATGAGCAGTTCTTC,CASSGTSGAYNEQFF
TRBD1,TRBJ2-5,once,TRBV5-6,TGTGCCAGCAGCTGGGGGCAGGGGGCTTTAATGACCCAGTACTTC,CASSWGQGALMTQYF
TRBD2,TRBJ2-3,-,TRBV10-3,TGTGCCATCAGTGAGCGGGGGGGCCTAGGGGATACGCAGTATTTT,CAISERGGLGDTQYF
-,TRBJ1-5,-,TRBV6-1,TGTGCCAGCAATAGCAGGGGCAATCAGCCCCAGCATTTT,CASNSRGNQPQHF
-,TRBJ2-1,-,TRBV5-4,TGTGCCAGCAGTTCCACCGGGACTCCCAGGAAGGGTGAGCAGTTCTTC,CASSSTGTPRKGEQFF
-,TRBJ2-3,-,TRBV11-2,TGTGCCAGCAGCCGTCGGGGGGCGCTGATCACAGATACGCAGTATTTT,CASSRRGALITDTQYF
TRBD1,TRBJ1-6,-,TRBV5-6,TGTGCCAGCAGCTTTGCACAGGGGAGTAGTTCACCCCTCCACTTT,CASSFAQGSSSPLHF
-,TRBJ2-3,-,TRBV13,TGTGCCGTAGGCTTGGGGGGGGCCCGGAAGGATACGCAGTATTTT,CAVGLGGARKDTQYF
-,TRBJ2-3,-,TRBV5-6,TGTGCCAGCAGCTTACAGACAGGAGGCACGCAGTATTTT,CASSLQTGGTQYF
TRBD1,TRBJ1-3,-,TRBV10-3,TGTGCCATCAGTGATGTTACAGGGGGCTTTTATGGAAACACCATATATTTT,CAISDVTGGFYGNTIYF
-,TRBJ2-2,-,TRBV2,TGTGCCAGCAGTGATATCACCGGGGAGCTGTTTTTT,CASSDITGELFF
-,TRBJ1-1,-,TRBV6-1,TGTGCCAGCAGTGCGGGGGGCGGAGGAGCTTTCTTT,CASSAGGGGAFF
-,TRBJ1-2,-,TRBV6-5,TGTGCCAGCAGTTACGGGCCGGGGGCTAACTATGGCTACACCTTC,CASSYGPGANYGYTF
-,TRBJ2-3,-,TRBV9,TGTGCCAGCAGCGTAGATTTTGGCGATACGCAGTATTTT,CASSVDFGDTQYF
-,TRBJ1-2,-,TRBV7-3,TGTGCCAGCAGCGCAACAGGGAGGGATGGCTACACCTTC,CASSATGRDGYTF
TRBD2,TRBJ2-1,once,TRBV7-2,TGTGCCAGCAGCTTAACTAGCGGGGGGGCCAGCTATGAGCAGTTCTTC,CASSLTSGGASYEQFF
-,TRBJ1-1,once,TRBV2,TGTGCCAGCAGTGATAGAGCGGAGAACACTGAAGCTTTCTTT,CASSDRAENTEAFF
-,TRBJ1-3,-,TRBV9,TGTGCCAGCAGCGTAGGAGGCAAGGGGAATTCTGGAAACACCATATATTTT,CASSVGGKGNSGNTIYF
TRBD2,TRBJ2-7,-,TRBV12-5,TGTGCTAGTGTAGGATTGCGGGGGGGGTTCGAGCAGTACTTC,CASVGLRGGFEQYF
-,TRBJ2-5,-,TRBV11-2,TGTGCCAGCAGCTTTGAACGGGGCCAAGAGACCCAGTACTTC,CASSFERGQETQYF
-,TRBJ2-2,once,TRBV11-2,TGTGCCAGCAGCCAAGAACTAGTTCCCGGGGAGCTGTTTTTT,CASSQELVPGELFF
-,TRBJ1-1,-,TRBV10-3,TGTGCCATCATGGGGAACGGGGACACTGAAGCTTTCTTT,CAIMGNGDTEAFF
-,TRBJ1-3,-,TRBV27,TGTGCCAGCACCAACTATTTGGGCTCTGGAAACACCATATATTTT,CASTNYLGSGNTIYF
-,TRBJ2-3,-,TRBV21-1,TGTGCCAGCAGCGCGCGGGACGGTAGCACAGATACGCAGTATTTT,CASSARDGSTDTQYF
TRBD1,TRBJ1-2,-,TRBV28,TGTGCCAGCAGTTCCGGGACAGGGGACTATGGCTACACCTTC,CASSSGTGDYGYTF
-,TRBJ1-1,-,TRBV5-1,TGCGCCAGCAGCTTCAGGGAAAGGAACACTGAAGCTTTCTTT,CASSFRERNTEAFF
-,TRBJ1-4,once,TRBV19,TGTGCCAGTAGGGACAGTGAAAAACTGTTTTTT,CASRDSEKLFF
-,TRBJ1-3,-,TRBV7-6,TGTGCCAGCAGCTTAGGTCGGACACTGTCTGGAAACACCATATATTTT,CASSLGRTLSGNTIYF
-,TRBJ2-5,once,TRBV7-7,TGTGCCAGCAGCTTAAGGGACTACAGGGACCAAGAGACCCAGTACTTC,CASSLRDYRDQETQYF
-,TRBJ1-5,-,TRBV2,TGTGCCAGCAGTGGAGGGGGTGGCAATCAGCCCCAGCATTTT,CASSGGGGNQPQHF
-,TRBJ1-5,-,TRBV18,TGTGCCAGCTCACTTCCAAATCAGCCCCAGCATTTT,CASSLPNQPQHF
TRBD2,TRBJ2-1,-,TRBV5-1,TGCGCCAGCCGGACTAGCGGGGGGCGATACAATGAGCAGTTCTTC,CASRTSGGRYNEQFF
-,TRBJ1-5,-,TRBV5-4,TGTGCCAGCAGCTTGGGGGGCATTAGCAATCAGCCCCAGCATTTT,CASSLGGISNQPQHF
-,TRBJ2-7,-,TRBV6-4,TGTGCCAGCAGTGACTCACAGGGCTACGAGCAGTACTTC,CASSDSQGYEQYF
TRBD1,TRBJ1-2,-,TRBV10-2,TGCGCCAGCAGTGCGGACAGGAACTATGGCTACACCTTC,CASSADRNYGYTF
-,TRBJ2-6,-,TRBV27,TGTGCCAGCAGTTTATTTGGTAATAGGGGCTCTGGGGCCAACGTCCTGACTTTC,CASSLFGNRGSGANVLTF
TRBD1,TRBJ1-1,-,TRBV7-9,TGTGCCAGCAGGCCCGGGACAGGGAACACTGAAGCTTTCTTT,CASRPGTGNTEAFF
TRBD1,TRBJ1-2,-,TRBV7-9,TGTGCCAGCAGGACAGGGAACTATGGCTACACCTTC,CASRTGNYGYTF
-,TRBJ2-7,-,TRBV5-1,TGCGCCAGCAGCCCGACACGTACCTACGAGCAGTACTTC,CASSPTRTYEQYF
-,TRBJ2-5,-,TRBV5-1,TGCGCCAGCAGCTCCGGAGTGGCGGACCAAGAGACCCAGTACTTC,CASSSGVADQETQYF
-,TRBJ2-5,-,TRBV19,TGTGCCAGTAGTATATTCACTAGTTCCGAGACCCAGTACTTC,CASSIFTSSETQYF
TRBD2,TRBJ2-1,-,TRBV5-6,TGTGCCAGCAGCTTATCCCCTAGCGGGCCTTACAATGAGCAGTTCTTC,CASSLSPSGPYNEQFF
TRBD1,TRBJ2-2,-,TRBV5-1,TGCGCCAGCAGCTGGGGACAGGGGAACACCGGGGAGCTGTTTTTT,CASSWGQGNTGELFF
-,TRBJ2-3,-,TRBV5-1,TGCGCCAGCAGCTACGATGACGGGGGAACGCAGTATTTT,CASSYDDGGTQYF